These 21 T cell receptor beta chains share one sample of origin, sequenced in a study of Ad26.COV2.S vaccination and SARS-CoV-2 variants. As to treatment: 15 to 20 received Ad26.COV2.S at low or high dose, single or two shots; about five received placebo; per-sample allocation not given. Following the first vaccine or placebo injection, samples were taken on day 63. TCRdb keeps only in-frame clones here, not all; method: immunoSEQ multiplex PCR. The table lists some 340,000 clones, roughly 84% of them singletons. The sequencing here drew on peripheral blood, taken in a trial of Ad26.COV2.S vaccine versus placebo. The origin of the receptors is a person between 18 and 59 years old who received the Ad26.COV2.S COVID-19 vaccine or a placebo.

This chain joins TRBV18 and TRBJ1-6, with 8 bases aligning to TRBD1. This CDR3 spans 15 amino acids. The junction had 4 bases not matched to a gene; V was cut back by 3 bases and J by 6 bases. Germline V gene lookup returns CDR1 KGHSH and CDR2 LQKENI. CDR3 nucleotide sequence: TGTGCCAGCTCACCCCTGGGACAGGTTAATTCACCCCTCCACTTT. Amino acid sequence: CASSPLGQVNSPLHF.

V and J are TRBV3-1 (or the pseudogene TRBV3-2) and TRBJ1-1, with 7 bases aligning to TRBD1. CDR3 length equals 12 residues. Per the germline V gene, CDR1 is LGHDT and CDR2 is YNNKEL (reference sequence). After removal of 4 bases from V and 6 bases from J, the junction contained 2 bases not matched to a gene. The DNA of the CDR3 is TGTGCCAGCAGCCGCACAGGGGCTGAAGCTTTCTTT. Encoded protein: CASSRTGAEAFF.

The V gene is TRBV5-6, the J gene TRBJ1-2; D ambiguous. CDR1 SGHDT and CDR2 YYEEEE come from the germline V gene. This CDR3 region has 13 residues. Trimming removed 6 bases at V and 4 bases at J, with 13 bases between. This CDR3 reads CASTNDNSYGYTF. DNA of the CDR3: TGTGCCAGCACCAATGACAATAGCTATGGCTACACCTTC.

This chain uses TRBV7-8 with TRBJ2-1; 8 positions agree with TRBD1. The CDR3 totals 19 residues. Unmatched junction bases numbered 19, after V lost 5 bases and J lost 4 bases. CDR1 is SGHVS, CDR2 FQNEAQ, per germline. CDR3 sequence reads: CASSLRDRWVTGTYNEQFF. The CDR3, as DNA: TGTGCCAGCAGCCTCCGGGACAGGTGGGTCACCGGGACATACAATGAGCAGTTCTTC.

V gene TRBV30 combines with J gene TRBJ1-3, with D unclear. V was pared by 0 bases and J by 9 bases, with 15 bases between. This CDR3 has 14 residues. Germline V gene data show CDR1 as GTSNPN and CDR2 as SVGIG (reference sequence). CDR3 protein: CAWSVRGVRSTIYF. CDR3 sequence (DNA): TGTGCCTGGAGTGTACGTGGTGTTAGGAGCACCATATATTTT.

The chain combines TRBV5-1 with TRBJ2-3; tentative D call: TRBD2 (5 bases). V lost 2 bases and J 5 bases, leaving 9 bases between the germline ends. Germline V gene data show CDR1 as SGHRS and CDR2 as YFSETQ. This CDR3 has 13 residues. CDR3 nucleotides: TGCGCCAGCAGCTTCGAGGGCATAGATACGCAGTATTTT. It specifies CASSFEGIDTQYF.

The chain is built from TRBV30 and TRBJ2-3, with D perhaps TRBD1 or TRBD2 (6 bases each). The CDR3 is 16 amino acids. Trimming took off 7 bases at V and 0 bases at J, with 20 bases between the two ends. Germline V lookup: CDR1 GTSNPN, CDR2 SVGIG (reference sequence). The CDR3 DNA reads as TGTGCCTTTAGGAGGGGTAACAGGGCCAGCACAGATACGCAGTATTTT. Translation gives CAFRRGNRASTDTQYF.

The chain couples TRBV5-4 to TRBJ1-2, with unresolved D. The CDR3 totals 13 residues. Deletions cut 4 bases from V and 4 bases from J, with 11 bases between. Germline CDR1 SGHNT, CDR2 YYREEE (reference sequence). CDR3 bases: TGTGCCAGCAGCCTGAATGGTCCCTATGGCTACACCTTC. It is translated as CASSLNGPYGYTF.

The J gene is TRBJ1-6, the V gene TRBV19, with unresolved D. This CDR3 comprises 14 residues. V was trimmed by 3 bases and J by 9 bases, leaving 12 bases between them. The germline CDR1 and CDR2 sequences are LNHDA and SQIVND (reference sequence). CDR3 region: CASSIIGTSSPLHF. Written as DNA, the CDR3 is TGTGCCAGTAGTATTATCGGAACAAGTTCACCCCTCCACTTT.

The chain joins TRBV12-5 to TRBJ1-5; TRBD1 agrees at 7 bases. With 3 bases clipped from V and 3 bases from J, the junction kept 5 bases outside the gene matches. The CDR3 is 15 residues long. Germline V gene sequence: CDR1 LGHNT, CDR2 FRNRAP. The CDR3 spells CASGFAGGSNQPQHF. CDR3 in DNA: TGTGCTAGTGGTTTTGCAGGGGGTTCCAATCAGCCCCAGCATTTT.

This clone was recorded a few times. This chain connects TRBV7-9 to TRBJ2-1, with TRBD2 matching 7 bases. The CDR3 has 16 residues. Trimming at V came to 5 bases and at J to 4 bases, leaving 11 bases not matched to a gene. CDR1 and CDR2 from the germline V gene are SEHNR and FQNEAQ (reference sequence). The CDR3 coding sequence is TGTGCCAGCAGCCTGAGCGGGGATACCTTTTACAATGAGCAGTTCTTC. It is translated as CASSLSGDTFYNEQFF.

This clone occurred once. The V and J genes are TRBV9 and TRBJ2-5, with TRBD2 matching 8 bases. CDR3 length: 20 amino acids. CDR1 and CDR2 from the germline V gene are SGDLS and YYNGEE. V dropped 3 bases and J dropped 4; count of bases not matched to a gene: 23. CDR3 amino acids: CASSATPGTRKSDPRETQYF. The CDR3 DNA sequence: TGTGCCAGCAGCGCCACCCCCGGGACTAGGAAGAGTGACCCTCGAGAGACCCAGTACTTC.

This clone was detected only a few times. The gene calls are TRBV7-9 and TRBJ1-1; no clear D gene. The CDR3 extends over 14 amino acids. Trimming stripped 5 bases from V and 0 bases from J, with 10 bases between. From germline, CDR1 is SEHNR and CDR2 FQNEAQ (reference sequence). CDR3 nucleotides: TGTGCCAGCAGCCCGCGGCAGGTGAACACTGAAGCTTTCTTT. Amino acid sequence: CASSPRQVNTEAFF.

This clone has just one count. One end of the junction is discordant with germline, which a read error may explain. The chain uses TRBV7-7 and TRBJ2-5, with 8 bases matching TRBD2. CDR1 SSHAT and CDR2 FNYEAQ come from the germline V gene (reference sequence). The CDR3 sequence is 14 residues long. In DNA form, the CDR3 reads TGTGCTAGCAGCGCCCGACTAGCGAAAGAGACCCAGTACTTC. It codes for CASSARLAKETQYF.

The chain recombines TRBV6-5 with TRBJ1-6; no clear D gene. Germline-derived CDR1 and CDR2 are MNHEY and SVGAGI. V lost 7 bases and J lost 9, with 10 bases in between. The CDR3 runs 12 residues. The CDR3: CASTEWSSPLHF. The CDR3 DNA is TGTGCCAGCACCGAATGGAGTTCACCCCTCCACTTT.

A remark on this clone: A much larger clone sits a single nucleotide away, making a read error possible. The genes are TRBV16 and TRBJ2-2; TRBD1 aligns across 9 bases. CDR3 length equals 14 residues. Looked up from germline, CDR1 is KGHSY and CDR2 is FQNENV. After removal of 6 bases from V and 3 bases from J, the junction contained 2 bases not matched to a gene. This chain's CDR3 is CASSRQGDTGELFF. The CDR3 DNA reads TGTGCCAGCAGTCGACAGGGGGACACCGGGGAGCTGTTTTTT.

V and J are TRBV14 and TRBJ2-5; D gene ambiguous. CDR1 and CDR2 (germline): SGHDN, FVKESK. Trimming took off 1 base at V and 1 base at J, with 16 bases between the two ends. The CDR3 is 17 residues long. CDR3 amino acids: CASSQGLQLGSQETQYF. The CDR3, as DNA: TGTGCCAGCAGCCAAGGCCTACAGCTTGGGTCCCAAGAGACCCAGTACTTC. The complete variable domain, with remaining parts taken from reference TRBV14 and TRBJ2-5, reads EAGVTQFPSHSVIEKGQTVTLRCDPISGHDNLYWYRRVMGKEIKFLLHFVKESKQDESGMPNNRFLAERTGGTYSTLKVQPAELEDSGVYFCASSQGLQLGSQETQYFGPGTRLLVL.

The rearrangement uses TRBV7-6 and TRBJ2-1; 9 nucleotides line up with TRBD1. This CDR3 comprises 15 residues. Germline V gives CDR1 SGHVS, CDR2 FNYEAQ. V was clipped by 4 bases and J by 7 bases; unmatched bases: 8. The CDR3 is CASSSGQGSVNEQFF. CDR3 DNA sequence: TGTGCCAGCAGCTCGGGACAGGGTAGCGTGAATGAGCAGTTCTTC.

In its sample, this clone was seen many times. At one boundary the junction diverges from the germline segment, which might be a read error. The chain couples TRBV7-2 to TRBJ1-2; D may be TRBD1 (5 bases). Germline assignment: CDR1 SGHTA and CDR2 FQGNSA. The CDR3 is 11 amino acids. CDR3 coding DNA: TGTGCCAGCAGCCCCTCGGGGACGCTTAACTTC. Translation gives CASSPSGTLNF.

The genes are TRBV5-4 and TRBJ1-2, with D tentatively TRBD1 (5 bases). The V gene's germline CDR1 is SGHNT and CDR2 YYREEE (reference sequence). CDR3 length: 18 residues. V was trimmed by 2 bases and J by 1 base, leaving 21 bases between them. The CDR3 DNA follows: TGTGCCAGCAGCTTAGACCTTCTGGCGGCAGGGTATAACTATGGCTACACCTTC. This translates into CASSLDLLAAGYNYGYTF.

This sequence joins TRBV5-1 and TRBJ1-1; D not certain. Germline CDR1 reads SGHRS; CDR2 reads YFSETQ. V was shortened by 5 bases and J by 1 base, with 9 bases between the two germline ends. CDR3 length: 13 residues. CDR3 amino acids: CASSIQQNTEAFF. For the CDR3, the DNA is TGCGCCAGCAGTATACAGCAGAACACTGAAGCTTTCTTT.